This T cell receptor beta chain was sequenced in a study of read filtering for tumor transcriptome and immune sequencing. About the study: DNase treatment preceded whole-transcriptome library preparation.

From around 440 ng of RNA, a library with molecular barcoded alpha/delta and beta/gamma adaptors was made. TCRdb re-called the reads with MiXCR, one entry per CDR3 protein. The sample has 130,000 or so distinct CDR3 sequences, 13% seen once. Ten or more counts support this clonotype. Germline V gives CDR1 SGHTA, CDR2 FQGNSA. The CDR3 sequence is 15 residues long. The V end lost 5 bases, the J end lost 3 bases, and 15 bases lay between the germline ends. The chain joins TRBV7-2 to TRBJ2-3, with D hard to call. Material: a population of CD138-negative cells sorted from bone marrow. This TCR derives from a donor aged 40 or over with multiple myeloma. CDR3 loop: CASSKWTDLTDTQYF. As DNA, the CDR3 is TGTGCCAGCAGCAAATGGACGGACCTAACAGATACGCAGTATTTT.